The 9 T cell receptor beta chains presented below share a single source sample, sequenced in a study of neurological immune-mediated disorders. TCRdb called the 5' RACE reads again in MiXCR, with one record for every CDR3 protein. The sample comprises tens of thousands of distinct CDR3 sequences, 10% of which are singletons, and about 1.8% rests with the top ten. Sequenced: PBMCs. The receptors here all came from a man aged 40-50 years in good health.

This clonotype was seen at least ten times. The chain couples TRBV3-1 to TRBJ2-7; D call uncertain. The V gene's germline CDR1 is LGHDT and CDR2 YNNKEL (reference sequence). V was cut by 0 bases and J by 7 bases, with 7 bases left in between. This CDR3 has 12 amino acids. Here the CDR3 DNA reads TGTGCCAGCAGCCAAGATGTGGGTGAGCAGTACTTC. It encodes CASSQDVGEQYF.

This clonotype was seen a handful of times. V usage is TRBV6-5 and J usage is TRBJ1-5; D not resolved. Per germline, CDR1 MNHEY and CDR2 SVGAGI. This CDR3 region has 15 residues. V lost 6 bases and J lost 7, with 19 bases in between. The CDR3 reads CASSPRRDIGQPQHF. CDR3 coding DNA: TGTGCCAGCAGCCCCCGGAGGGATATAGGACAGCCCCAGCATTTT.

The CDR3 protein is CASSIGQGTEAFF. The CDR3 DNA reads TGTGCCAGTAGTATAGGGCAGGGAACTGAAGCTTTCTTT. The rearrangement joins TRBV19 to TRBJ1-1; weak D call: TRBD1 (5 bases). The CDR3 loop spans 13 amino acids. CDR1 LNHDA and CDR2 SQIVND come from the germline V gene (reference sequence). V was trimmed by 1 base and J by 5 bases, leaving 8 bases between them.

This clonotype was observed many times. This chain links TRBV7-3 with TRBJ2-1; 8 nucleotides line up with TRBD2. This CDR3 has 14 amino acids. V shed 5 bases and J 8 bases; nucleotides not matched to a gene: 8. Germline-derived CDR1 and CDR2 are SGHTA and FQGTGA. The CDR3 nucleotides are TGTGCCAGCAGCCTTAGCGGGATCTGGGATGAGCAGTTCTTC. Its protein product is CASSLSGIWDEQFF.

In its sample, this clonotype was seen many times. The chain links TRBV20-1 to TRBJ2-7, with 7 nucleotides matching TRBD1. Germline V gene data show CDR1 as DFQATT and CDR2 as SNEGSKA (reference sequence). The CDR3 length is 16 residues. After removal of 0 bases from V and 7 bases from J, the junction contained 15 bases not matched to a gene. The CDR3 DNA reads TGCAGTGCTAGAGACCCGATCGCAGGGGGTTTGGGGGAGCAGTACTTC. It encodes CSARDPIAGGLGEQYF.

This clonotype was recorded at least ten times. The gene calls are TRBV12-3 or TRBV12-4 and TRBJ2-4; maybe TRBD1 (6 bases). Trimming removed 7 bases from V and 7 bases from J, with 8 bases in between. The CDR3 spans 11 residues. The CDR3 DNA reads as TGTGCCAGCATTACAGGGAACATTCAGTACTTC. Protein sequence: CASITGNIQYF.

This clonotype was detected ten times or more. CDR3 sequence (DNA): TGTGCCAGCAGCTCCGCCCTAGCCTACGAGCAGTACTTC. Its translation: CASSSALAYEQYF. The chain combines TRBV7-9 with TRBJ2-7; D gene ambiguous. The V end lost 4 bases, the J end lost 2 bases, and 9 bases lay between the germline ends. In germline, CDR1 is SEHNR, CDR2 FQNEAQ (reference sequence). The CDR3 is made up of 13 amino acids.

The chain carries TRBV6-5 and TRBJ1-1, with D unresolved. With 4 bases removed from V and 3 bases from J, the gap between germline ends came to 18 bases. From germline, CDR1 is MNHEY and CDR2 SVGAGI. This CDR3 is built from 16 residues. Here the CDR3 reads CASSSIKFTYYTEAFF. The CDR3 DNA reads TGTGCCAGCAGTTCCATAAAATTCACCTACTACACTGAAGCTTTCTTT.

The table lists this clonotype with many counts. The CDR3 here is CASSHGSVRTEAFF. As DNA, the CDR3 is TGTGCCAGCAGCCATGGGAGTGTCAGAACTGAAGCTTTCTTT. The genes are TRBV5-6 and TRBJ1-1; D not certain. V was clipped by 4 bases and J by 5 bases, with 15 bases between them. The CDR3 consists of 14 residues. The germline CDR1 and CDR2 sequences are SGHDT and YYEEEE.